The rows below give T cell receptor beta chains drawn from one sample of a study of blood T cell repertoires in COVID-19. Clones were sequenced by immunoSEQ multiplex PCR, and TCRdb holds only the in-frame ones, with some missing. The sample carries about 260,000 clones, roughly 88% recorded once. The specimen sequenced was PBMCs or T cells enriched from blood (not recorded which). The receptors shown here come from a woman between 45 and 60 years old who had recovered from COVID-19. CDR3s include the opening cysteine and the closing phenylalanine or tryptophan. The D gene is left open where the match is weak. Rows give clone size only sometimes, using once, few, many, or a class for an expanded clone.

V	size	length	D	J	DNA	CDR3
TRBV28	once	18	NA	TRBJ1-5	TGTGCCAGCAGTTTTGGATGGGTAGGAGGTCGGAGCAATCAGCCCCAGCATTTT	CASSFGWVGGRSNQPQHF
TRBV19	once	17	NA	TRBJ1-1	TGTGCCAGTAGTATGATCCAGGGGAGTGTGCAGAACACTGAAGCTTTCTTT	CASSMIQGSVQNTEAFF
TRBV27	NA	14	NA	TRBJ2-3	TGTGCCAGCAGTTTAACGGGAGACTTAGATACGCAGTATTTT	CASSLTGDLDTQYF
TRBV2	once	14	TRBD1	TRBJ1-4	TGTGCCAGCAATAGACAGGGAGAAGGTGAAAAACTGTTTTTT	CASNRQGEGEKLFF
TRBV19	NA	15	TRBD1	TRBJ1-4	TGTGCCAGTAGTACGACCGGGACAGGGGTTGTAAAACTGTTTTTT	CASSTTGTGVVKLFF
TRBV7-2	NA	18	TRBD2	TRBJ2-1	TGTGCCAGCAGCTTAGACTTTTTGGGGACTAGCGGAAACAATGAGCAGTTCTTC	CASSLDFLGTSGNNEQFF
TRBV5-1	NA	13	NA	TRBJ1-2	TGCGCCAGCAGTCAGGACAGTAACTATGGCTACACCTTC	CASSQDSNYGYTF
TRBV7-9	NA	15	TRBD2	TRBJ2-7	TGTGCCAGCAGCTTGACTAGCGGGAGGTTCTACGAGCAGTACTTC	CASSLTSGRFYEQYF
TRBV7-3	NA	13	TRBD1	TRBJ2-7	TGTGCCAGCAGCTTAGGGACAGGGAGGGAGCAGTACTTC	CASSLGTGREQYF
TRBV25-1	NA	12	NA	TRBJ2-1	TGTGCCGCTTGGGACTCGCACAATGAGCAGTTCTTC	CAAWDSHNEQFF
TRBV10-3	NA	13	TRBD1	TRBJ2-1	TGTGCCATTTCAGGGGGAGCCAACAATGAGCAGTTCTTC	CAISGGANNEQFF
TRBV27	NA	14	TRBD1	TRBJ1-1	TGTGCCAGCAGTCCTGGACAGGGGAGGATTGAAGCTTTCTTT	CASSPGQGRIEAFF
TRBV2	few	14	TRBD2	TRBJ2-2	TGTGCCAGCGGAGGGACTAGCGGCACCGGGGAGCTGTTTTTT	CASGGTSGTGELFF
TRBV20-1	NA	15	TRBD1	TRBJ1-5	TGCAGTGCTAGTACGGGACAGGGCGGCAATCAGCCCCAGCATTTT	CSASTGQGGNQPQHF
TRBV10-3	NA	14	TRBD1	TRBJ1-1	TGTGCCATCGGATCACACAGGGGGAAAACTGAAGCTTTCTTT	CAIGSHRGKTEAFF
TRBV5-5	NA	17	TRBD1	TRBJ2-3	TGTGCCAGCTCCCCCCCATGGGGACAGGGCAGCACAGATACGCAGTATTTT	CASSPPWGQGSTDTQYF
TRBV28	NA	15	TRBD1	TRBJ2-7	TGTGCCAGCAGTGCTTCGGGGACAGGGTGGTACGAGCAGTACTTC	CASSASGTGWYEQYF
TRBV7-2	NA	15	TRBD1	TRBJ1-5	TGTGCCAGCAGCTACTGGACAGGGGAAGATCAGCCCCAGCATTTT	CASSYWTGEDQPQHF
TRBV11-2	NA	15	TRBD2	TRBJ2-7	TGTGCCAGCAGCACAGCGGGACGTCCATCCTACGAGCAGTACTTC	CASSTAGRPSYEQYF
TRBV11-3	NA	13	TRBD1	TRBJ2-5	TGTGCCAGCAGCCATAGACAGGGGGAGACCCAGTACTTC	CASSHRQGETQYF
TRBV10-2	NA	17	NA	TRBJ2-1	TGCGCCAGCAGTGAGTCAGATCCAGGTGTCTCCTACAATGAGCAGTTCTTC	CASSESDPGVSYNEQFF
TRBV7-3	once	20	NA	TRBJ2-2	TGTGCCAGCAGCTTAATAGATCAGGGCAAGCTGTTCGCGAACACCGGGGAGCTGTTTTTT	CASSLIDQGKLFANTGELFF
TRBV27	NA	14	NA	TRBJ1-1	TGTGCCAGCTTCGCCAGGGGTCGAGAGGCTGAAGCTTTCTTT	CASFARGREAEAFF
TRBV19	NA	12	NA	TRBJ2-3	TGTGCCAGTAGTATCTACACAGATACGCAGTATTTT	CASSIYTDTQYF
TRBV4-1	NA	18	TRBD1	TRBJ2-1	TGCGCCAGCAGCCGACCGGGACAGCCCCGATTGGCCTACAATGAGCAGTTCTTC	CASSRPGQPRLAYNEQFF
TRBV11-2	NA	15	NA	TRBJ1-4	TGTGCCAGCAGTTTAGACCGCGCAACTAATGAAAAACTGTTTTTT	CASSLDRATNEKLFF
TRBV11-3	NA	16	NA	TRBJ1-2	TGTGCCAGCAGCTTATATAACGGAGGACTTTACTATGGCTACACCTTC	CASSLYNGGLYYGYTF
TRBV28	NA	17	TRBD2	TRBJ2-3	TGTGCCAGCAGCCGTTCTTCCGCTAGCGGCTACACAGATACGCAGTATTTT	CASSRSSASGYTDTQYF
TRBV6-5	NA	16	TRBD1	TRBJ1-2	TGTGCCAGCAGTTACGGAAGGGACAGGGGGCGTTATGGCTACACCTTC	CASSYGRDRGRYGYTF
TRBV4-1	NA	15	TRBD1	TRBJ2-3	TGCGCCAGCAGCCAAGATGGAACAGGGGGTGATACGCAGTATTTT	CASSQDGTGGDTQYF
TRBV4-1	once	12	NA	TRBJ2-1	TGCGCCAGCAGCCAAGTCGGGGTCGAGCAGTTCTTC	CASSQVGVEQFF
TRBV7-2	NA	15	TRBD1	TRBJ1-5	TGTGCCAGCAGCTTAGCGCAGGGGGCAGGCCAGCCCCAGCATTTT	CASSLAQGAGQPQHF
TRBV24-1	NA	17	TRBD1	TRBJ2-1	TGTGCCACCAGTGTTCAGTCCGGGACAGGGAATCTCCATGAGCAGTTCTTC	CATSVQSGTGNLHEQFF
TRBV7-2	NA	15	TRBD1	TRBJ1-2	TGTGCCAGCAGCTTAGGAGGGCAGGGGGGTTATGGCTACACCTTC	CASSLGGQGGYGYTF
TRBV5-1	NA	13	NA	TRBJ1-1	TGCGCCAGCAGCCCAGGGTGGAACACTGAAGCTTTCTTT	CASSPGWNTEAFF
TRBV2	NA	14	TRBD1	TRBJ1-5	TGTGCCAGCAGTGTAGGACAGGGGCATCAGCCCCAGCATTTT	CASSVGQGHQPQHF
TRBV5-4	NA	15	NA	TRBJ1-3	TGTGCCAGCAGCCCCCGGGGGGGCCCTGGAAACACCATATATTTT	CASSPRGGPGNTIYF
TRBV27	NA	15	NA	TRBJ2-1	TGTGCCAGCGGTAATCGTGGGAGCTCCTACAATGAGCAGTTCTTC	CASGNRGSSYNEQFF
TRBV7-9	NA	14	NA	TRBJ1-5	TGTGCCAGCAGCCACAGGGAAATAAATCAGCCCCAGCATTTT	CASSHREINQPQHF
TRBV11-3	NA	19	TRBD2	TRBJ2-1	TGTGCCAGCAGCTTCGGGACTAGCGACGGTCGAATGACCTACAATGAGCAGTTCTTC	CASSFGTSDGRMTYNEQFF
TRBV5-6	NA	15	TRBD2	TRBJ2-2	TGTGCCAGCAGCTTGGGAGGGAGGGCCCTCGGGGAGCTGTTTTTT	CASSLGGRALGELFF
TRBV10-3	NA	15	TRBD1	TRBJ2-2	TGTGCCATCAGACCGGGACAGGGAATTTCCGGGGAGCTGTTTTTT	CAIRPGQGISGELFF
TRBV7-8	NA	14	TRBD2	TRBJ2-1	TGTGCCAGCAGCTTAACGGGGGGTTACAATGAGCAGTTCTTC	CASSLTGGYNEQFF
TRBV30	NA	13	TRBD1	TRBJ2-7	TGTGCCTGGAGTATAGGGGGCAAAAACGAGCAGTACTTC	CAWSIGGKNEQYF
TRBV15	few	14	NA	TRBJ1-2	TGTGCCACCAGCAGAGCGGGGGGAAGCTATGGCTACACCTTC	CATSRAGGSYGYTF
TRBV4-1	NA	19	NA	TRBJ2-7	TGCGCCAGCAGCCAAGCAGTGTGGGGTCGGACGCGAACGGGGAACGAGCAGTACTTC	CASSQAVWGRTRTGNEQYF
TRBV19	once	13	NA	TRBJ2-2	TGTGCCAGTTTGGGGACTGCAACCGGGGAGCTGTTTTTT	CASLGTATGELFF
TRBV27	NA	13	NA	TRBJ1-5	TGTGCCAGCAGCCCCCCGGGGGGTCAGCCCCAGCATTTT	CASSPPGGQPQHF
TRBV7-3	NA	15	TRBD2	TRBJ2-1	TGTGCCAGCAGCCGTCTAGCGGGAGGACCGAATGAGCAGTTCTTC	CASSRLAGGPNEQFF
TRBV19	once	11	NA	TRBJ2-7	TGTGCCAGTAGTGGACTCTACGAGCAGTACTTC	CASSGLYEQYF
TRBV19	NA	17	NA	TRBJ1-1	TGTGCCAGTAGTCCTGGAGATGCGGGTTGGGAGTTTGCTGAAGCTTTCTTT	CASSPGDAGWEFAEAFF
TRBV7-2	once	15	NA	TRBJ1-5	TGTGCCAGCAGCTTAGGCGGTAGTTTCAATCAGCCCCAGCATTTT	CASSLGGSFNQPQHF
TRBV11-1	NA	14	NA	TRBJ1-1	TGTGCCAGCAGCTTAGAGGCGGGGGGGACTGAAGCTTTCTTT	CASSLEAGGTEAFF